These 11 T cell receptor beta chains were sequenced from one sample in a study of blood T cells in healthy people across ages. Combining a sample-barcoded 5' primer with a J-beta primer mix, a second PCR ran for 7 to 11 cycles. TCRdb ran MiXCR on the 5' RACE reads and lists one entry per CDR3 protein. Among around 1,700,000 distinct CDR3 sequences listed, approximately 30% were seen once. Sequencing was carried out using blood. The receptors were sampled from a woman younger than 45 in good health.

The J gene is TRBJ1-2, the V gene TRBV5-1, with TRBD1 matching over 12 bases. After removal of 4 bases from V and 10 bases from J, the junction contained 8 bases not matched to a gene. CDR3 length equals 14 residues. Germline V gene lookup returns CDR1 SGHRS and CDR2 YFSETQ. CDR3 in amino acids: CASSPGDRGHLYTF. CDR3 DNA sequence: TGCGCCAGCAGCCCAGGGGACAGGGGGCATCTCTACACCTTC.

This clonotype was detected many times. The V gene is TRBV29-1, the J gene TRBJ2-1; TRBD2 agrees at 11 bases. The germline gives CDR1 SQVTM, CDR2 ANQGSEA. V lost 6 bases, J lost 8 bases, and 12 bases stayed unmatched. The CDR3 extends over 15 amino acids. DNA of the CDR3: TGCAGCGTGCCCAAGGGTAGCGGGAGGGCCGATGAGCAGTTCTTC. This translates into CSVPKGSGRADEQFF.

This clonotype was recorded a few times. A read error may be the cause here, since a much bigger clone is one base away. The rearrangement links TRBV29-1 to TRBJ2-3; possibly TRBD1 for D (6 bases). This CDR3 region has 15 residues. Germline lookup yields CDR1 SQVTM and CDR2 ANQGSEA. The CDR3 bases are TGCAGCGTTGAGGCAGGGGCCTCGTTCACAGGTACGCAGTATTTT. Its translation is CSVEAGASFTGTQYF.

This clonotype was found once. The rearrangement joins TRBV5-5 to TRBJ1-5; 9 bases fit TRBD1. Germline assignment: CDR1 SGHKS and CDR2 YYEKEE (reference sequence). This CDR3 is 16 amino acids long. The trim removed 4 bases at V and 8 bases at J, leaving 13 bases unmatched. Here the CDR3 reads CASSHLDGRQGEPQHF. CDR3 coding DNA: TGTGCCAGCAGCCACCTCGACGGGAGACAGGGGGAGCCCCAGCATTTT. The full variable domain, in which reference TRBV5-5 and TRBJ1-5 provide the parts outside the CDR3, is DAGVTQSPTHLIKTRGQQVTLRCSPISGHKSVSWYQQVLGQGPQFIFQYYEKEERGRGNFPDRFSARQFPNYSSELNVNALLLGDSALYLCASSHLDGRQGEPQHFGDGTRLSIL.

This rearrangement joins TRBV29-1 to TRBJ1-4; D unresolved. The CDR3 has 12 residues. Germline V gene sequence: CDR1 SQVTM, CDR2 ANQGSEA. Trimming left V 4 bases short and J 6 bases short, with 9 bases between. The CDR3 bases are TGCAGCGTTGGGGGATCGGATGAAAAACTGTTTTTT. As protein: CSVGGSDEKLFF.

This clonotype was seen repeatedly, ten times or more. The chain carries TRBV15 and TRBJ2-7; 7 positions agree with TRBD2. CDR3 length equals 15 residues. Germline V gives CDR1 LNHNV, CDR2 YYDKDF (reference sequence). The ends lost 0 bases at V and 2 bases at J; junction bases unmatched: 4. This CDR3 reads CATSRDPSGTYEQYF. The CDR3 nucleotides read TGTGCCACCAGCAGAGACCCTAGCGGTACCTACGAGCAGTACTTC.

Comments on this clonotype: A read error is possible here, since a much larger clone lies one base away. The chain links TRBV6-4 to TRBJ2-1; 9 bases agree with TRBD1. V gave up 6 bases and J gave up 10 bases; unmatched junction bases: 7. The CDR3 consists of 13 residues. Per the germline V gene, CDR1 is MRHNA and CDR2 is SNTAGT. The CDR3 protein is CASSFMTGGEQFF. In DNA form, the CDR3 reads TGTGCCAGCAGCTTCATGACAGGGGGAGAGCAGTTCTTC.

The V gene is TRBV30, the J gene TRBJ1-1; D is unresolved. Germline lookup yields CDR1 GTSNPN and CDR2 SVGIG (reference sequence). V gave up 0 bases and J gave up 11 bases, with 16 bases separating them. CDR3 length equals 13 residues. Written as DNA, the CDR3 is TGTGCCTGGAGTGTACTTTCCCCTGCGGAGGCTTTCTTT. Its translation is CAWSVLSPAEAFF.

This clonotype came up once. This chain links TRBV6-2 or TRBV6-3 with TRBJ2-1; 7 bases are shared with TRBD2. Trimming at V came to 1 base and at J to 9 bases, leaving 9 bases not matched to a gene. The V gene's germline CDR1 is MNHEY and CDR2 SVGEGT. The length of the CDR3 is 15 residues. In DNA form, the CDR3 reads TGTGCCAGCAGTTACTGGGCCGGGGACTACGGTGAGCAGTTCTTC. It codes for CASSYWAGDYGEQFF.

Comments on this clonotype: This may stem from a read error, because a much larger clone lies one nucleotide away. A read error is likely, as this CDR3 ends without the conserved phenylalanine or tryptophan. The chain employs TRBV29-1 and TRBJ2-5; no clear D gene. The CDR3 sequence is 12 residues long. V was shortened by 5 bases and J by 0 bases, with 7 bases between the two germline ends. CDR1 and CDR2 (germline): SQVTM, ANQGSEA. CDR3 region: CSVYFDQETQYC. The CDR3 DNA follows: TGCAGCGTTTACTTCGACCAAGAGACCCAGTACTGC.

This clonotype showed up just once. A much larger clone lies one base from this, so it may be a read error. J is TRBJ2-1 and V is TRBV12-3 or TRBV12-4; a weak D match, TRBD2 (6 bases). V dropped 8 bases and J dropped 13 bases, with 21 bases sitting between them. The CDR3 contains 13 residues. The CDR3 sequence: CASRGTSKGTQFF. The DNA of the CDR3 is TGTGCCAGCCGGGGGACCTCCAAGGGGACCCAGTTCTTC.